This T cell receptor (beta chain) came from a study of blood T cell repertoires in COVID-19. In the study overall: The United States, Italy and Spain were the sources of the acute and convalescent COVID-19 samples. The analysed material was cDNA or gDNA that came from T cells, B-cell-depleted T cells, or PBMCs.

CDR1 and CDR2 (germline): LNHDA, SQIVND (reference sequence). Between the trimmed V and J ends, which lost 4 bases and 8 bases, there was a span of 14 bases. The CDR3 length is 13 residues. This clone was seen more than once but under ten times. Under the authors' procedure: Estimates of nucleated cell counts were drawn from the amplification of reference gene primers. Only in-frame clones appear in the TCRdb table, and some are missing; sequencing was by immunoSEQ multiplex PCR. V, J and clone size derive from that table, while D and trimming were established from the DNA sequence. The data hold around 700,000 clones, with about 87% observed a single time.

V is TRBV19 and J is TRBJ1-2; D perhaps matches TRBD1 (6 bases). This clonotype was sampled from a woman aged 18-29 years with acute or convalescent COVID-19. Sequenced: peripheral blood. The CDR3 DNA follows: TGTGCCAGTAGTACTACAGGGCTCGGCGGCTACACCTTC. Residues: CASSTTGLGGYTF.